The 27 T cell receptor beta chains in this list originate from one sample, sequenced in a study of OX40 agonist ivuxolimab in advanced cancers. Data came from immunoSEQ multiplex PCR; TCRdb stores just in-frame clones and leaves some out. Of under 25,000 clones listed, about 80% were seen once; the top ten hold around 30%. The sequences come from CD4+ or CD8+ T cells sorted from blood, collected in a trial of the OX40 agonist ivuxolimab. The receptor source for this set is an adult with an advanced solid tumor such as melanoma, head and neck, liver or kidney cancer.

This chain connects TRBV10-3 to TRBJ2-3; D gene unclear. CDR3 length equals 14 residues. V lost 3 bases and J 0 bases, leaving 7 bases between the germline ends. Germline V gene sequence: CDR1 ENHRY, CDR2 SYGVKD. CDR3: CAISDGTSTDTQYF. In DNA form, the CDR3 reads TGTGCCATCAGTGACGGAACTAGCACAGATACGCAGTATTTT.

V is TRBV25-1 and J is TRBJ2-7; D not resolved. Deletions cut 2 bases from V and 0 bases from J, with 11 bases between. Per germline, CDR1 MGHDK and CDR2 SYGVNS. The CDR3 consists of 15 residues. As DNA, the CDR3 is TGTGCCAGCAGTGAAGACGGCTTACCCTCCTACGAGCAGTACTTC. It is translated as CASSEDGLPSYEQYF.

V and J are TRBV5-1 and TRBJ2-6; D is unresolved. This CDR3 contains 15 residues. The germline gives CDR1 SGHRS, CDR2 YFSETQ. Trimming left V 0 bases short and J 0 bases short, with 4 bases between. The CDR3 reads CASSLDLSGANVLTF. For the CDR3, the DNA is TGCGCCAGCAGCTTGGACCTCTCTGGGGCCAACGTCCTGACTTTC.

This clone is medium-sized within its sample. The gene calls are TRBV9 and TRBJ1-1, with D hard to call. The CDR3 has 13 residues. Germline CDR1 reads SGDLS; CDR2 reads YYNGEE. Trimming removed 0 bases at V and 1 base at J, with 4 bases between. CDR3 region: CASSVDWNTEAFF. In DNA, the CDR3 is TGTGCCAGCAGCGTAGACTGGAACACTGAAGCTTTCTTT.

The DNA for the CDR3 is TGTGCCAGCAGACTAGGGCATAATTCACCCCTCCACTTT. Translating it yields CASRLGHNSPLHF. This chain links TRBV7-2 with TRBJ1-6; D uncertain. Germline CDR1 is SGHTA and CDR2 is FQGNSA. V lost 6 bases to trimming and J lost 5 bases, with 8 bases between them. The CDR3 is made up of 13 amino acids.

V usage is TRBV18 and J usage is TRBJ2-1; TRBD1 matches at 7 bases. The CDR3 spans 17 residues. The junction had 8 bases not matched to a gene; V was cut back by 0 bases and J by 3 bases. CDR1 is KGHSH and CDR2 is LQKENI in the germline V gene. The CDR3 DNA follows: TGTGCCAGCTCACCACCCATAGACAGGGACCACTACAATGAGCAGTTCTTC. It codes for CASSPPIDRDHYNEQFF.

The rearrangement links TRBV7-8 to TRBJ1-2; D remains ambiguous. Germline-derived CDR1 and CDR2 are SGHVS and FQNEAQ. Trimming shortened V by 5 bases and J by 4 bases, and 26 bases separated the two germline ends. This CDR3 is built from 18 residues. The chain's CDR3 is CASSPSGRADSTIYGYTF. DNA of the CDR3: TGTGCCAGCAGCCCGTCCGGTCGGGCAGACTCCACCATCTATGGCTACACCTTC.

The chain uses TRBV27 and TRBJ2-1; 9 bases are a match to TRBD1. V dropped 6 bases and J dropped 3; count of bases not matched to a gene: 6. CDR1 MNHEY and CDR2 SMNVEV come from the germline V gene (reference sequence). There are 15 residues in the CDR3. The chain's CDR3 is CASRPRTGVYNEQFF. The CDR3 DNA reads TGTGCCAGCAGACCAAGGACAGGGGTCTACAATGAGCAGTTCTTC.

V usage is TRBV19 and J usage is TRBJ2-7; 7 nucleotides agree with TRBD1. CDR1 is LNHDA, CDR2 SQIVND, per germline (reference sequence). J lost 5 bases, V lost 5 bases, and 9 bases had no gene match. The CDR3 is 14 residues long. CDR3 bases: TGTGCCAGTAGTCCTCGACAGGGTATCAACGAGCAGTACTTC. Protein product: CASSPRQGINEQYF. Variable domain in full (rest from reference TRBV19 and TRBJ2-7): DGGITQSPKYLFRKEGQNVTLSCEQNLNHDAMYWYRQDPGQGLRLIYYSQIVNDFQKGDIAEGYSVSREKKESFPLTVTSAQKNPTAFYLCASSPRQGINEQYFGPGTRLTVT.

The genes are TRBV28 and TRBJ1-3; 8 bases match TRBD1. With V trimmed by 5 bases and J by 2 bases, 5 bases remained unmatched. Germline CDR1 MDHEN, CDR2 SYDVKM. CDR3 size: 15 residues. For the CDR3, the DNA is TGTGCCAGCAGTCTCGAACAGGGGGCTGGAAACACCATATATTTT. Protein product: CASSLEQGAGNTIYF.

The chain uses TRBV5-6 and TRBJ1-1; D unclear. CDR3 length: 12 amino acids. Trimming took 3 bases from V and 3 from J, leaving 6 bases between them. From germline, CDR1 is SGHDT and CDR2 YYEEEE. In DNA form, the CDR3 reads TGTGCCAGCAGCTCTGTCTACACTGAAGCTTTCTTT. The encoded protein is CASSSVYTEAFF.

The chain recombines TRBV10-3 with TRBJ2-5, with D perhaps assigned TRBD1 or TRBD2 (5 bases each). The CDR3 is made up of 16 amino acids. Germline V gene data show CDR1 as ENHRY and CDR2 as SYGVKD. V gave up 4 bases and J gave up 5 bases, with 20 bases separating them. CDR3 nucleotide sequence: TGTGCCATCAGTGGGCAACAAATGGGACCGGGCGAGACCCAGTACTTC. It is translated as CAISGQQMGPGETQYF.

The rearrangement links TRBV19 to TRBJ1-2, with TRBD1 as a possible D gene (5 bases). Trimming removed 0 bases from V and 1 base from J, with 9 bases in between. Germline V CDR1 and CDR2: LNHDA, SQIVND (reference sequence). This CDR3 has 15 amino acids. This chain's CDR3 is CASSIEGTFNYGYTF. The CDR3 DNA reads as TGTGCCAGTAGTATAGAAGGGACCTTTAACTATGGCTACACCTTC.

The chain couples TRBV6-1 to TRBJ1-2; 12 bases align to TRBD1. Trimming at V came to 9 bases and at J to 8 bases, leaving 4 bases not matched to a gene. The CDR3 runs to 12 residues. Germline CDR1 reads MNHNS; CDR2 reads SASEGT. CDR3 DNA sequence: TGTGCCAGTGGGACAGGGGGCGTCGGCTACACCTTC. It is translated as CASGTGGVGYTF.

CDR3 sequence reads: CASSPTSGSSEQYF. CDR3 nucleotide sequence: TGTGCCAGCAGCCCAACTAGCGGGAGTTCCGAGCAGTACTTC. This chain joins TRBV7-9 and TRBJ2-7, with 11 bases that match TRBD2. The germline V gene has CDR1 SEHNR and CDR2 FQNEAQ (reference sequence). J gave up 6 bases and V 5 bases, and 6 bases lay outside the gene matches. The CDR3 has 14 amino acids.

This chain joins TRBV29-1 and TRBJ1-2; D uncertain. The CDR3 consists of 14 residues. Germline CDR1 reads SQVTM; CDR2 reads ANQGSEA. The germline V and J ends were trimmed by 0 bases and 14 bases, with 22 bases remaining between them. CDR3 amino acids: CSVEDSARLKRWTF. The DNA for the CDR3 is TGCAGCGTTGAAGACTCCGCCAGGTTAAAAAGGTGGACCTTC.

Turning to this clone: At the DNA level, this CDR3 is encoded by other sequences in the same sample as well. The chain employs TRBV4-1 and TRBJ2-5, with TRBD2 matching over 9 bases. Unmatched junction bases numbered 10, after V lost 1 base and J lost 1 base. The CDR3 extends over 18 amino acids. Germline CDR1 is MGHRA and CDR2 is YSYEKL. The CDR3 bases are TGCGCCAGCAGCCAAGTGAGTCAACGGGGACTAGCCCAAGAGACCCAGTACTTC. Protein: CASSQVSQRGLAQETQYF.

This chain uses TRBV5-1 with TRBJ2-1; 7 nucleotides line up with TRBD2. J was trimmed by 0 bases and V by 2 bases; bases with no gene match: 2. The CDR3 is made up of 15 amino acids. The germline CDR1 and CDR2 sequences are SGHRS and YFSETQ. CDR3 nucleotide sequence: TGCGCCAGCAGCTTAGCGGGGTTCTCCTACAATGAGCAGTTCTTC. Protein product: CASSLAGFSYNEQFF.

The chain combines TRBV15 with TRBJ1-1, with D unresolved. CDR3 size: 13 residues. Trimming removed 1 base from V and 1 base from J, with 4 bases in between. Germline V CDR1 and CDR2: LNHNV, YYDKDF (reference sequence). This chain's CDR3 is CATSRVTNTEAFF. DNA for the CDR3: TGTGCCACCAGCAGAGTCACGAACACTGAAGCTTTCTTT.

The chain uses TRBV5-1 and TRBJ2-1, with 9 bases identical to TRBD2. Germline V gene data show CDR1 as SGHRS and CDR2 as YFSETQ. Trimming at V came to 4 bases and at J to 5 bases, leaving 7 bases not matched to a gene. The CDR3 loop spans 15 amino acids. This chain's CDR3 is CASSPRLAENNEQFF. CDR3 nucleotides: TGCGCCAGCAGCCCAAGACTAGCGGAAAACAATGAGCAGTTCTTC.

This rearrangement joins TRBV2 to TRBJ1-6; D possibly corresponds to TRBD1 (5 bases). The V gene lost 9 bases and the J gene lost 3 bases, with 21 bases spanning the gap. The V gene's germline CDR1 is SNHLY and CDR2 FYNNEI. This CDR3 region has 17 residues. The CDR3 DNA reads as TGTGCCAGTGACAGTGGGGTTAATTCCCGCTATAATTCACCCCTCCACTTT. Protein: CASDSGVNSRYNSPLHF. Full variable domain (missing parts from reference TRBV2 and TRBJ1-6): EPEVTQTPSHQVTQMGQEVILRCVPISNHLYFYWYRQILGQKVEFLVSFYNNEISEKSEIFDDQFSVERPDGSNFTLKIRSTKLEDSAMYFCASDSGVNSRYNSPLHFGNGTRLTVT.

J is TRBJ2-1 and V is TRBV30, with D possibly being TRBD1 (5 bases). This CDR3 spans 12 amino acids. Trimming stripped 4 bases from V and 3 bases from J, with 7 bases between. Germline V CDR1 and CDR2: GTSNPN, SVGIG (reference sequence). This CDR3 reads CAWTQGYNEQFF. The CDR3 DNA is TGTGCCTGGACCCAGGGCTACAATGAGCAGTTCTTC.

The chain is built from TRBV29-1 and TRBJ2-5, with a possible D match to TRBD2 (6 bases). The V gene lost 1 base and the J gene lost 4 bases, with 16 bases spanning the gap. Germline-derived CDR1 and CDR2 are SQVTM and ANQGSEA. The CDR3 has 15 amino acids. The CDR3 DNA follows: TGCAGCGTTGAAGTTCAAGATAAGCGGGCAGAGACCCAGTACTTC. It encodes CSVEVQDKRAETQYF.

J is TRBJ1-4 and V is TRBV25-1; D possibly corresponds to TRBD1 (6 bases). There are 13 residues in the CDR3. Deletions cut 4 bases from V and 7 bases from J, with 10 bases between. Germline lookup yields CDR1 MGHDK and CDR2 SYGVNS. The CDR3 coding sequence is TGTGCCAGCAGTGTTACAGGGCTTGAAAAACTGTTTTTT. Residues: CASSVTGLEKLFF.

The rearrangement uses TRBV6-1 and TRBJ1-1; D is perhaps TRBD1 (5 bases). The CDR3 length is 15 residues. V was cut by 4 bases and J by 1 base, with 13 bases left in between. CDR1 is MNHNS and CDR2 is SASEGT in the germline V gene. This CDR3 is CASSAGTGGNTEAFF. The CDR3, as DNA: TGTGCCAGCAGTGCGGGAACAGGCGGGAACACTGAAGCTTTCTTT.

This clone was found a few times. The chain links TRBV4-1 to TRBJ1-6; 9 nucleotides line up with TRBD1. The V gene end was trimmed by 6 bases and the J gene end by 6 bases; junction bases not matched to a gene: 9. The CDR3 has 16 residues. CDR1 and CDR2 from the germline V gene are MGHRA and YSYEKL. The CDR3 region is CASSTGGALTNSPLHF. The CDR3 DNA sequence: TGCGCCAGCAGTACAGGGGGCGCTTTAACTAATTCACCCCTCCACTTT.

The rearrangement links TRBV9 to TRBJ2-7, with D possibly being TRBD1 (5 bases). Trimming shortened V by 0 bases and J by 2 bases, and 12 bases separated the two germline ends. The CDR3 runs to 15 residues. Germline CDR1 is SGDLS and CDR2 is YYNGEE. The CDR3, as DNA: TGTGCCAGCAGCGTAGGGGCAGGGCCGCCCTACGAGCAGTACTTC. This codes for CASSVGAGPPYEQYF.